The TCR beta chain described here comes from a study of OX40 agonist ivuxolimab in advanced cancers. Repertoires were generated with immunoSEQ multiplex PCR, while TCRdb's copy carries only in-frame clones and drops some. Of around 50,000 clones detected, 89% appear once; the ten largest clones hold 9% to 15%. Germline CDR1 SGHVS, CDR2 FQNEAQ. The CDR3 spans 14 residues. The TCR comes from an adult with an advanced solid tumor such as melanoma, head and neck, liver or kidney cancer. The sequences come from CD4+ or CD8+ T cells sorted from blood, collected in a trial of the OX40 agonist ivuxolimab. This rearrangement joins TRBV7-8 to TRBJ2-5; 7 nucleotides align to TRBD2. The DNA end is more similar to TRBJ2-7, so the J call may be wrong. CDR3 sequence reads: CASSLMSGGHEQYF. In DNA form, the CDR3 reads TGTGCCAGCAGCTTAATGTCGGGAGGTCACGAGCAGTACTTC.